The source of this T cell receptor (beta chain) is a study of shared clonotypes between healthy human individuals. In the naive CD8 group, cells lacked CD45RO and were positively selected for CCR7, so terminally differentiated effector memory CD45RA+ cells were left out. Looked up from germline, CDR1 is SGHTA and CDR2 is FQGNSA. The CDR3 is made up of 14 amino acids. The ends lost 4 bases at V and 1 base at J; junction bases unmatched: 3. Sequencing used immunoSEQ multiplex PCR; TCRdb keeps in-frame clones, though not all of them. This sample has millions of clones; approximately 94% occur once, and the top ten carry roughly 1.8%. Details on this clone: The sample has other DNA sequences that encode this CDR3 too.

Sequenced material: naive CD8+ T cells from PBMCs. V and J are TRBV7-2 and TRBJ2-5; 7 nucleotides line up with TRBD1. This TCR came from a man between 18 and 35 years old in good health. Some clones in this sample may be carry-over from other donors' samples. Here the CDR3 reads CASSSRTGQETQYF. The CDR3 DNA follows: TGTGCCAGCAGCTCACGGACAGGCCAAGAGACCCAGTACTTC.